This T cell receptor beta chain appears in the sequencing data of a study of cytomegalovirus exposure and HLA in healthy donors. Looking at the study overall: It was reported in a later analysis that the approximately 120 validation repertoires used the same platform as the 666 first-cohort repertoires. Study-level points and caveats: Associated with cytomegalovirus, according to the listing, were 164 TCR beta chains. Usually a TCR sequence was rare, but some public TCRs were found in many donors.

The data were produced by immunoSEQ multiplex PCR, yet TCRdb's version contains in-frame clones alone and is incomplete. The sample carries about 250,000 clones, more than 75% recorded once. Details on this clone: Its antigen is still unknown.

V was clipped by 3 bases and J by 2 bases, with 11 bases between them. CDR1 LGHNA and CDR2 YSLEER come from the germline V gene. There are 14 residues in the CDR3. The sequenced material came from PBMCs. The chain uses TRBV4-3 and TRBJ2-7, with D uncertain. This sequence was found in a man between 18 and 29 years old in good health and CMV-seropositive. CDR3 sequence (DNA): TGCGCCAGCAGCCACGCAGAAACAACCTACGAGCAGTACTTC. Its protein is CASSHAETTYEQYF.